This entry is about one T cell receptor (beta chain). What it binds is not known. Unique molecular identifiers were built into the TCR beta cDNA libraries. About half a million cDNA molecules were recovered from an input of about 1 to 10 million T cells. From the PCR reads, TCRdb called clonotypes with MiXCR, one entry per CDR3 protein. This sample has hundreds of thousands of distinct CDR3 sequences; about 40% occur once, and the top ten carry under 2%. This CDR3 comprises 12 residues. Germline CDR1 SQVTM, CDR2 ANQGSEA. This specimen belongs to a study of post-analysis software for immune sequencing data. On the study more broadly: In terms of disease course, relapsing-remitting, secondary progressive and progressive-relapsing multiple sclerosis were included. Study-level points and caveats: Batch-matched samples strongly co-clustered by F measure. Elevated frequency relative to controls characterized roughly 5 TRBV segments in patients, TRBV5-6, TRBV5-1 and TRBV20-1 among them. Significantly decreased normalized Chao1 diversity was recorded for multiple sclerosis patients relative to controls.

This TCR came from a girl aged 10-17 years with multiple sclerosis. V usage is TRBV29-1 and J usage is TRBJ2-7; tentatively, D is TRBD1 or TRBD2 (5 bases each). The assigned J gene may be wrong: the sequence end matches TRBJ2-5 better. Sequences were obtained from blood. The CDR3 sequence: CSVEKGRETQYF. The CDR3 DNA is TGCAGCGTTGAGAAGGGACGAGAGACCCAGTACTTC.